Listed below are T cell receptor beta chains from one sample, sequenced in a study of T cell repertoires in cytomegalovirus infection. These receptors' antigens are unknown. One entry per CDR3 protein, called by TCRdb with MiXCR from the reads. Here the sample spans 250,000 to 400,000 distinct CDR3 sequences, around 25% being singletons. The specimen comprised cultured PBMCs, sampled from culture after CMV antigen stimulation. These receptors were obtained from a human donor in good health (CMV status not recorded). Some clones in this sample may be carry-over from other donors' samples. Both conserved end residues are part of each CDR3. The D gene is left open where the match is weak. Expanded clones get a size class; other rows say once, few or many, or leave the size out.

d_call	v_call	clone_size	j_call	cdr3_nt	cdr3_aa
-	TRBV7-2	-	TRBJ1-5	TGTGCCAGCAGCTTGGAAGGACGGGGTTCGTCGCCCCAGCATTTT	CASSLEGRGSSPQHF
-	TRBV19	-	TRBJ1-3	TGTGCCAGTGGGATATTCCACTCTGGAAACACCATATATTTT	CASGIFHSGNTIYF
-	TRBV7-2	many	TRBJ1-3	TGTGCCAGCAGCCCCATGAACTCTGGAAACACCATATATTTT	CASSPMNSGNTIYF
TRBD1	TRBV10-2	many	TRBJ1-2	TGCGCCACCTGGGGACAGAACTATGGCTACACCTTC	CATWGQNYGYTF
-	TRBV19	few	TRBJ2-1	TGTGCCAGTAGTGACCTAGCGAGAGTAATGAATGAGCAGTTCTTC	CASSDLARVMNEQFF
TRBD2	TRBV6-1	-	TRBJ2-1	TGTGCCAGCAGCCCACTAGCGGGAGTAGGTGAGCAGTTCTTC	CASSPLAGVGEQFF
TRBD1	TRBV20-1	few	TRBJ1-5	TGCAGTGCTTCCCAGGGGGTAAGTCAGCCCCAGCATTTT	CSASQGVSQPQHF
-	TRBV18	-	TRBJ1-6	TGTGCCAGCTCACCACAGGTTAATAATTCACCCCTCCACTTT	CASSPQVNNSPLHF
-	TRBV20-1	few	TRBJ2-3	TGCAGTGCTATTCGACCCAGGGTTAGGGTGACAGATACGCAGTATTTT	CSAIRPRVRVTDTQYF
-	TRBV6-2/TRBV6-3	-	TRBJ2-7	TGTGCCAGCAGTTACATGAGGGCACCTTCCTACGAGCAGTACTTC	CASSYMRAPSYEQYF
-	TRBV6-6	few	TRBJ1-2	TGTGCCAGCAGTTACTCACAGGGAGCCCGCGGCTATGGCTACACCTTC	CASSYSQGARGYGYTF
TRBD1	TRBV4-3	-	TRBJ2-5	TGCGCCAGCAGCCAACGGACAGGGGGAGGAGAGACCCAGTACTTC	CASSQRTGGGETQYF
-	TRBV7-9	-	TRBJ2-7	TGTGCCAGCAGCTTCCCGGGATTCGCGTACGAGCAGTACTTC	CASSFPGFAYEQYF
TRBD1	TRBV5-1	-	TRBJ1-1	TGCGCCAGCAGCGCCACGACAGGGGAATCGAACACTGAAGCTTTCTTT	CASSATTGESNTEAFF
-	TRBV28	-	TRBJ2-7	TGTGCCAGCAGAGGAGGGGGGACCTCCTACGAGCAGTACTTC	CASRGGGTSYEQYF
-	TRBV19	-	TRBJ1-2	TGTGCCAGTACCCGGACAGTGTACGGCTACACCTTC	CASTRTVYGYTF
TRBD1	TRBV7-2	many	TRBJ1-2	TGTGCCAGCAGCTTAAATAGTTTTACAGGGGTCTATGGCTACACCTTC	CASSLNSFTGVYGYTF
TRBD2	TRBV6-1	few	TRBJ2-1	TGTGCCAGCAGTCGGACTAGCGGCAATGAGCAGTTCTTC	CASSRTSGNEQFF
TRBD2	TRBV6-5	-	TRBJ2-7	TGTGCCAGCAGCCCTAACCCAGGACTAGCGGGGAAATACGAGCAGTACTTC	CASSPNPGLAGKYEQYF
TRBD2	TRBV7-6	few	TRBJ2-7	TGTGCCAGCAGCTTAGCGCCCAGCGGGAGCGAGCAGTACTTC	CASSLAPSGSEQYF
-	TRBV20-1	-	TRBJ1-6	TGCAGTGCTTCTCAGGGGATGGGGTATAATTCACCCCTCCACTTT	CSASQGMGYNSPLHF
-	TRBV7-9	once	TRBJ2-3	TGTGCCAGCAGCACGACTGTGGCTAGCACAGATACGCAGTATTTT	CASSTTVASTDTQYF
-	TRBV29-1	-	TRBJ1-1	TGCAGCGTTAGTATGTGGGACATTGGCACTGAAGCTTTCTTT	CSVSMWDIGTEAFF
TRBD1	TRBV19	-	TRBJ2-3	TGTGCCAGTAGTACGAGACAGGGGAGCACAGATACGCAGTATTTT	CASSTRQGSTDTQYF
-	TRBV6-1	-	TRBJ2-1	TGTGCCAGCGGGAGTGCGAGCTCCTACAATGAGCAGTTCTTC	CASGSASSYNEQFF
-	TRBV6-2/TRBV6-3	many	TRBJ2-6	TGTGCCAGCAGTTACGAGTGGGGGGCCAACGTCCTGACTTTC	CASSYEWGANVLTF
TRBD2	TRBV7-9	many	TRBJ2-3	TGTGCCAGCAGCTTAGCCCCGGCCTTTGCGGGGGACACAGATACGCAGTATTTT	CASSLAPAFAGDTDTQYF
-	TRBV29-1	-	TRBJ2-3	TGCAGCGTTGCTGATGACTTAGCGGAGACCGTCACAGATACGCAGTATTTT	CSVADDLAETVTDTQYF
-	TRBV11-3	-	TRBJ1-1	TGTGCCAGCAGCTTCGGCGACGTCCTCACTGAAGCTTTCTTT	CASSFGDVLTEAFF
-	TRBV6-6	-	TRBJ1-5	TGTGCCAGCAGCCCAGGTAGAAGGGAAGGGGCCCAGCATTTT	CASSPGRREGAQHF
-	TRBV7-3	-	TRBJ2-3	TGTGCCAGCAGCCGGGGAGGCCGCACAGATACGCAGTATTTT	CASSRGGRTDTQYF
TRBD2	TRBV25-1	few	TRBJ2-1	TGTGCCAGCAGTGAAGTAGGGCTAGCGGCTTACAATGAGCAGTTCTTC	CASSEVGLAAYNEQFF
-	TRBV4-1	many	TRBJ1-1	TGCGCCAGCAGCCAAGGCTTGAGGGGGACGAACACTGAAGCTTTCTTT	CASSQGLRGTNTEAFF
-	TRBV7-9	-	TRBJ2-1	TGTGCCAGCAGCTTTAGGAGGGCCAGGGACAATGAGCAGTTCTTC	CASSFRRARDNEQFF
TRBD2	TRBV5-1	-	TRBJ2-1	TGCGCCAGCAGCGACGGGAGGTTTACCTCCTACAATGAGCAGTTCTTC	CASSDGRFTSYNEQFF
TRBD1	TRBV9	many	TRBJ2-1	TGTGCCAGCAGCTCTCAGGACAGGGTCGTAAATGAGCAGTTCTTC	CASSSQDRVVNEQFF
-	TRBV19	-	TRBJ1-3	TGTGCCAGTAGCAAAGACCTGACAGTGGACTCTGGAAACACCATATATTTT	CASSKDLTVDSGNTIYF
-	TRBV27	-	TRBJ2-1	TGTGCCAGCAGTTTACAGGGAGGTGAGCAGTTCTTC	CASSLQGGEQFF
TRBD1	TRBV5-4	-	TRBJ2-1	TGTGCCAGCAGCTTGGACAGGGGGCTGGATGAGCAGTTCTTC	CASSLDRGLDEQFF
TRBD2	TRBV10-2	many	TRBJ2-2	TGCGCCAGCAGCTTTCACCGAGAGCGGGAGGGCACCGGGGAGCTGTTTTTT	CASSFHREREGTGELFF
-	TRBV7-2	-	TRBJ2-7	TGTGCCAGCAGCCTTTTACAGGGTTACTCCTACGAGCAGTACTTC	CASSLLQGYSYEQYF
-	TRBV20-1	many	TRBJ2-5	TGCAGTGCTAACCCCGGGGGTCAAGAGACCCAGTACTTC	CSANPGGQETQYF
TRBD1	TRBV6-5	few	TRBJ2-7	TGTGCCAGCAGTCCCGAGCCCGGGACAGGAAACTACGAGCAGTACTTC	CASSPEPGTGNYEQYF
TRBD1	TRBV6-1	many	TRBJ1-1	TGTGCCAGCAGTTCGCAACCGGGACAGGGGAGCTCTGCTTTCTTT	CASSSQPGQGSSAFF
-	TRBV7-2	many	TRBJ2-7	TGTGCCAGCAGCTTAGTGGTGGACAGAGTCTACGAGCAGTACTTC	CASSLVVDRVYEQYF
TRBD1	TRBV20-1	-	TRBJ1-2	TGCAGTGCTAGATCCAGAACAGGGGGTATCCCTTCTAACTATGGCTACACCTTC	CSARSRTGGIPSNYGYTF
-	TRBV3-1	few	TRBJ2-1	TGTGCCAGCAGCCCAGACCTGTCGTCCTACAATGAGCAGTTCTTC	CASSPDLSSYNEQFF
TRBD2	TRBV12-3/TRBV12-4	few	TRBJ2-1	TGTGCCAGCAGTTCTGGACTAGCGGGAAGGTCCTACAATGAGCAGTTCTTC	CASSSGLAGRSYNEQFF
-	TRBV27	-	TRBJ2-2	TGTGCCAGCAGGGACGAGAACACCGGGGAGCTGTTTTTT	CASRDENTGELFF
-	TRBV4-3	once	TRBJ2-1	TGCGCCAGCAGCCAAGCAACAGTCGCGTTAAACAATGAGCAGTTCTTC	CASSQATVALNNEQFF
TRBD1	TRBV19	few	TRBJ2-2	TGTGCCAGTAGTCCGCGTCCCGGGACAGGGACCGGGGAGCTGTTTTTT	CASSPRPGTGTGELFF
TRBD2	TRBV7-9	few	TRBJ2-1	TGTGCCAGCAGCCATATAGGGCTAGCGGGCGGCGCGTTATCCTACAATGAGCAGTTCTTC	CASSHIGLAGGALSYNEQFF